The clone carrying this T cell receptor (beta chain) was seen more than once but under ten times. Its antigen is as yet unknown. This record belongs to a study of beta chain features in type 1 diabetes. Based on CD45RO/CCR7/CD25/CD127/CD95/CD27, CD4+ regulatory, stem cell-like memory, naive and central memory cells were sorted. Expressed TCRB transcripts were sequenced because the isolated RNA had all been reverse transcribed beforehand. Some clones are missing from TCRdb's copy, which holds only in-frame ones; the method was immunoSEQ multiplex PCR. This repertoire shows some 150,000 clones, about 13% found once; its top ten account for roughly 1.4%. Study findings and constraints: For patients, the naive, central memory and Treg TCRB repertoires appeared more alike than for healthy donors. Shortening that was moderate but significant affected the TCRB CDR3s of Type 1 diabetes patients in all four CD4+ subsets.

The CDR3 consists of 12 residues. Trimming cost V 7 bases and J 7 bases, with 13 bases left between them. Germline CDR1 is MDHEN and CDR2 is SYDVKM. This chain uses TRBV28 with TRBJ1-1; perhaps TRBD1 as D (5 bases). Material: central memory CD4+ T cells from blood. The TCR originated in a man aged 18 to 30 with type 1 diabetes. CDR3 loop: CASTGGNIEAFF. CDR3 DNA: TGTGCCAGCACCGGGGGTAATATTGAAGCTTTCTTT. Together with reference TRBV28 and TRBJ1-1, the CDR3 gives the full variable domain: DVKVTQSSRYLVKRTGEKVFLECVQDMDHENMFWYRQDPGLGLRLIYFSYDVKMKEKGDIPEGYSVSREKKERFSLILESASTNQTSMYLCASTGGNIEAFFGQGTRLTVV.